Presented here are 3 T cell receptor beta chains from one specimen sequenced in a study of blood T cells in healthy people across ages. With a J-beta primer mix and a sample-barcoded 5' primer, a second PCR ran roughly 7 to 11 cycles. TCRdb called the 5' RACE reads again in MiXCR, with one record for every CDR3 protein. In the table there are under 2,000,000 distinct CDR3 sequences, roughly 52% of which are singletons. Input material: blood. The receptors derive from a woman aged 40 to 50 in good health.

CDR3 sequence: CATKTGSLDGYTF. Here the CDR3 DNA reads TGTGCCACAAAGACAGGGAGCTTAGATGGCTACACCTTC. The chain has TRBV15 and TRBJ1-2; 7 bases map to TRBD1. CDR3 length: 13 amino acids. Germline V gene data show CDR1 as LNHNV and CDR2 as YYDKDF (reference sequence). Trimming cost V 9 bases and J 6 bases; bases outside gene matches: 10. Using reference TRBV15 and TRBJ1-2 for the parts outside the CDR3, the full variable domain is DAMVIQNPRYQVTQFGKPVTLSCSQTLNHNVMYWYQQKSSQAPKLLFHYYDKDFNNEADTPDNFQSRRPNTSFCFLDIRSPGLGDTAMYLCATKTGSLDGYTFGSGTRLTVV.

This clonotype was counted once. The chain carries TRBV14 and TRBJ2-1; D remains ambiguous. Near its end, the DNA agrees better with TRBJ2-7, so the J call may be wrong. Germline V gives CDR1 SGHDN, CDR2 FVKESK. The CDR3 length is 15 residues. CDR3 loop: CASSQVLLGVNEQYF. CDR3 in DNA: TGTGCCAGCAGCCAAGTCCTACTTGGAGTCAATGAGCAGTACTTC.

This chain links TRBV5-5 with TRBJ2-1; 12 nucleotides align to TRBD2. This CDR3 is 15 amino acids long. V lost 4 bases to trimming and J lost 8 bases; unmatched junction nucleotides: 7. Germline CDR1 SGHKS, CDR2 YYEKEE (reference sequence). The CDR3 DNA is TGTGCCAGCAGCATAACTAGCGGGGGGTCGGATGAGCAGTTCTTC. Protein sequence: CASSITSGGSDEQFF.